This T cell receptor (beta chain) appears in the sequencing data of a study of chemoradiotherapy in HPV16-positive cancers. CDR1 and CDR2 from the germline V gene are MGHRA and YSYEKL. There are 14 residues in the CDR3. Trimming took off 5 bases at V and 5 bases at J, with 15 bases between the two ends. Sequencing was performed with immunoSEQ multiplex PCR; in TCRdb, only in-frame clones are kept and a portion is missing. The sample consists of roughly 460 clones, 82% of them appearing once. This chain links TRBV4-1 with TRBJ1-2; weak D call: TRBD1 (6 bases). The material sequenced was tumor tissue, taken from a patient who underwent chemoradiotherapy. The clonotype comes from a human donor with HPV-associated anogenital cancer. In DNA form, the CDR3 reads TGCGCCAGCAGCGCCGAACCAGGGGATTATGGCTACACCTTC. It translates to CASSAEPGDYGYTF.